The 26 T cell receptor beta chains presented below share a single source sample, sequenced in a study of cytomegalovirus exposure and HLA in healthy donors. Profiled with immunoSEQ multiplex PCR; TCRdb holds only in-frame clones, not every one. This repertoire shows 150,000 to 200,000 clones, roughly 86% found once; its top ten account for 2% to 3%. Sequenced sample: PBMCs. The receptors were sampled from a man aged 18 to 30 in good health and CMV-seropositive.

The rearrangement links TRBV5-1 to TRBJ2-2; 9 nucleotides align to TRBD2. The CDR3 contains 14 residues. V lost 7 bases to trimming and J lost 6 bases; unmatched junction nucleotides: 7. The germline V gene encodes CDR1 SGHRS and CDR2 YFSETQ. In DNA form, the CDR3 reads TGCGCCAGCGAACCATTAGCGGGAGCCGGGGAGCTGTTTTTT. Protein: CASEPLAGAGELFF. Based on the CDR3 plus reference TRBV5-1 and TRBJ2-2, the full variable domain is KAGVTQTPRYLIKTRGQQVTLSCSPISGHRSVSWYQQTPGQGLQFLFEYFSETQRNKGNFPGRFSGRQFSNSRSEMNVSTLELGDSALYLCASEPLAGAGELFFGEGSRLTVL.

This clone was observed once. This chain uses TRBV5-1 with TRBJ2-4; D is uncertain. Trimming removed 7 bases at V and 5 bases at J, with 10 bases between. Germline lookup yields CDR1 SGHRS and CDR2 YFSETQ. The CDR3 extends over 12 amino acids. In DNA, the CDR3 is TGCGCCAGCGGAGATCTGGAAAACATTCAGTACTTC. Translated: CASGDLENIQYF.

This clone was seen only once. The V and J genes are TRBV4-3 and TRBJ2-3; 7 bases fit TRBD2. The V gene end was trimmed by 4 bases and the J gene end by 0 bases; junction bases not matched to a gene: 7. There are 16 residues in the CDR3. The germline V gene has CDR1 LGHNA and CDR2 YSLEER. This chain's CDR3 is CASSLREALSTDTQYF. As DNA, the CDR3 is TGCGCCAGCAGCCTTCGGGAGGCACTAAGCACAGATACGCAGTATTTT.

V usage is TRBV7-2 and J usage is TRBJ1-1; D ambiguous. Trimming stripped 5 bases from V and 0 bases from J, with 7 bases between. The CDR3 spans 13 residues. Germline CDR1 SGHTA, CDR2 FQGNSA. The CDR3: CASSQEMNTEAFF. The CDR3 region has the DNA TGTGCCAGCAGCCAAGAGATGAACACTGAAGCTTTCTTT.

This clone has a single count. The rearrangement uses TRBV6-6 and TRBJ1-1, with TRBD1 matching 7 bases. CDR3 length equals 15 residues. Germline CDR1 and CDR2: MNHNY and SVGAGI (reference sequence). With V trimmed by 7 bases and J by 5 bases, 13 bases remained unmatched. The CDR3 region is CASTYPRGPGTEAFF. The CDR3 DNA is TGTGCCAGCACCTACCCAAGGGGGCCGGGAACTGAAGCTTTCTTT.

The rearrangement joins TRBV7-2 to TRBJ1-2; D gene uncertain. V lost 1 base and J 7 bases, leaving 16 bases between the germline ends. Germline V gene data show CDR1 as SGHTA and CDR2 as FQGNSA. The CDR3 is 15 amino acids. The chain's CDR3 is CASSLVIGGLGGYTF. The CDR3 DNA reads TGTGCCAGCAGCTTAGTAATCGGAGGGCTTGGTGGCTACACCTTC.

With regard to this clone: Relative to the germline gene, one junction end is altered; a read error may explain this. This chain connects TRBV5-6 to TRBJ2-7; tentative D call: TRBD1 (6 bases). In germline, CDR1 is SGHDT, CDR2 YYEEEE. There are 12 residues in the CDR3. Here the CDR3 DNA reads TGTGCCAGCAGCTTCTTAGGGGGACCCAAAGACTTC. It specifies CASSFLGGPKDF.

The chain combines TRBV25-1 with TRBJ1-4; 7 bases are a match to TRBD1. The CDR3 covers 14 residues. CDR1 and CDR2 (germline): MGHDK, SYGVNS. The J segment lost 8 bases and the V segment lost 3 bases, leaving 6 bases of the junction unmatched. Here the CDR3 reads CASSEWRGQEKLFF. CDR3 sequence (DNA): TGTGCCAGCAGTGAGTGGAGGGGGCAAGAAAAACTGTTTTTT.

V usage is TRBV27 and J usage is TRBJ2-3; D is ambiguous. The CDR3 covers 15 residues. Germline lookup yields CDR1 MNHEY and CDR2 SMNVEV (reference sequence). V gave up 4 bases and J gave up 0 bases, with 11 bases separating them. As DNA, the CDR3 is TGTGCCAGCAGTTCTAGACCTACTAGCACAGATACGCAGTATTTT. Translation gives CASSSRPTSTDTQYF.

The chain uses TRBV2 and TRBJ2-1; TRBD2 matches 11 bases. This CDR3 comprises 16 residues. The germline gives CDR1 SNHLY, CDR2 FYNNEI. The ends lost 4 bases at V and 4 bases at J; junction bases unmatched: 6. CDR3 protein: CASSGTGTSGYNEQFF. The CDR3 DNA follows: TGTGCCAGCAGTGGAACCGGGACTAGCGGTTACAATGAGCAGTTCTTC.

The gene calls are TRBV11-2 and TRBJ1-5; 7 bases match TRBD1. The CDR3 runs 17 residues. Germline CDR1 is SGHAT and CDR2 is FQNNGV. With 4 bases clipped from V and 4 bases from J, the junction kept 13 bases outside the gene matches. CDR3 coding DNA: TGTGCCAGCAGCTCGGGCACCGGGACAGATCCGAATCAGCCCCAGCATTTT. This encodes CASSSGTGTDPNQPQHF.

The rearrangement joins TRBV28 to TRBJ2-7, with D possibly matching TRBD2 (5 bases). V dropped 7 bases and J dropped 7 bases, with 20 bases sitting between them. The CDR3 loop spans 14 amino acids. Germline-derived CDR1 and CDR2 are MDHEN and SYDVKM. In DNA, the CDR3 is TGTGCCAGCACTGTCCCGGAGGCGACGGGGGAGCAGTACTTC. Translation gives CASTVPEATGEQYF. The whole variable domain, remainder taken from reference TRBV28 and TRBJ2-7, is DVKVTQSSRYLVKRTGEKVFLECVQDMDHENMFWYRQDPGLGLRLIYFSYDVKMKEKGDIPEGYSVSREKKERFSLILESASTNQTSMYLCASTVPEATGEQYFGPGTRLTVT.

V usage is TRBV7-9 and J usage is TRBJ2-1; D may be TRBD1 (6 bases). Looked up from germline, CDR1 is SEHNR and CDR2 is FQNEAQ (reference sequence). Trimming took off 2 bases at V and 7 bases at J, with 15 bases between the two ends. There are 15 residues in the CDR3. CDR3 nucleotide sequence: TGTGCCAGCAGCTTACTGGTGACAGGAGAGAATGAGCAGTTCTTC. This translates into CASSLLVTGENEQFF.

This clone was observed a single time. The genes are TRBV30 and TRBJ2-7, with a weak D call TRBD2 (5 bases). The V and J ends lost 4 bases and 9 bases respectively, with 25 bases between them. This CDR3 contains 15 residues. Germline-derived CDR1 and CDR2 are GTSNPN and SVGIG (reference sequence). CDR3 nucleotides: TGTGCCTGGAAGAATCCGGCGGGCCCCCTTCTCAGGCAGTACTTC. Translating it yields CAWKNPAGPLLRQYF.

This chain joins TRBV28 and TRBJ2-7; weak D call: TRBD1 (6 bases). The CDR3 contains 14 residues. Deletions cut 2 bases from V and 3 bases from J, with 11 bases between. Germline values: CDR1 MDHEN, CDR2 SYDVKM. The chain's CDR3 is CASSLGTSSYEQYF. CDR3 sequence (DNA): TGTGCCAGCAGTTTAGGGACATCTAGCTACGAGCAGTACTTC.

For this clone: Its ends do not fully match the called genes, so a read error is possible. The chain recombines TRBV6-4 with TRBJ2-7; a possible D gene is TRBD2 (6 bases). The germline V gene has CDR1 MRHNA and CDR2 SNTAGT. CDR3 length equals 11 residues. The CDR3 bases are TGTGCCAGCAGTGACTCGGGGGGAAGGCACTTC. Protein sequence: CASSDSGGRHF.

J is TRBJ2-3 and V is TRBV9; 7 nucleotides agree with TRBD1. The CDR3 has 14 amino acids. In germline, CDR1 is SGDLS, CDR2 YYNGEE. V lost 3 bases to trimming and J lost 0 bases; unmatched junction nucleotides: 1. The CDR3 is CASSAQGSTDTQYF. The CDR3, as DNA: TGTGCCAGCAGCGCACAGGGGAGCACAGATACGCAGTATTTT.

This chain connects TRBV7-9 to TRBJ1-2, with D possibly TRBD1 on 6 matching bases. V was trimmed by 3 bases and J by 8 bases, leaving 10 bases between them. The CDR3 is made up of 12 amino acids. Germline V gene sequence: CDR1 SEHNR, CDR2 FQNEAQ (reference sequence). The CDR3 sequence is CASSFTGYGYTF. CDR3 in DNA: TGTGCCAGCAGCTTTACAGGGTACGGCTACACCTTC.

Written as DNA, the CDR3 is TGCGCCAGCAGCCAAGCTTGGCGGGGACTCTACGAGCAGTACTTC. It specifies CASSQAWRGLYEQYF. The chain carries TRBV4-3 and TRBJ2-7, with D perhaps TRBD2 (6 bases). V was shortened by 1 base and J by 3 bases, with 13 bases between the two germline ends. This CDR3 comprises 15 residues. Germline CDR1 and CDR2: LGHNA and YSLEER.

The chain carries TRBV27 and TRBJ1-2, with a possible D match to TRBD1 (6 bases). This CDR3 is 13 amino acids long. Trimming left V 4 bases short and J 2 bases short, with 8 bases between. Germline lookup yields CDR1 MNHEY and CDR2 SMNVEV (reference sequence). The CDR3 DNA sequence: TGTGCCAGCAGTTGGACAGACAACTATGGCTACACCTTC. Residues: CASSWTDNYGYTF.

The chain is built from TRBV4-1 and TRBJ1-3, with 7 bases matching TRBD1. Germline assignment: CDR1 MGHRA and CDR2 YSYEKL. The CDR3 loop spans 17 amino acids. The V and J ends lost 2 bases and 0 bases, in that order; junction bases with no gene match: 7. The CDR3 protein is CASSQWDSLFSGNTIYF. CDR3 nucleotides: TGCGCCAGCAGCCAATGGGACAGCCTCTTCTCTGGAAACACCATATATTTT.

The chain uses TRBV7-9 and TRBJ2-3; D is possibly TRBD1 (6 bases). V shed 2 bases and J shed 0 bases, with 12 bases lying between them. The CDR3 is made up of 16 amino acids. Germline V CDR1 and CDR2: SEHNR, FQNEAQ (reference sequence). This chain's CDR3 is CASSLQTTGSTDTQYF. The DNA of the CDR3 is TGTGCCAGCAGCTTACAAACTACAGGGAGCACAGATACGCAGTATTTT.

The chain links TRBV5-4 to TRBJ2-7, with a weak D call TRBD2 (6 bases). The ends were cut back, 3 bases at V and 1 base at J, with 14 bases in the middle. This CDR3 is built from 15 residues. CDR1 and CDR2 from the germline V gene are SGHNT and YYREEE (reference sequence). Here the CDR3 DNA reads TGTGCCAGCAGCTGGCAGGGAGGAGGGTCCTACGAGCAGTACTTC. The encoded protein is CASSWQGGGSYEQYF.

The chain employs TRBV7-6 and TRBJ2-1, with 7 positions matching TRBD2. This CDR3 region has 15 residues. Trimming cost V 5 bases and J 3 bases; bases outside gene matches: 7. The germline CDR1 and CDR2 sequences are SGHVS and FNYEAQ. DNA of the CDR3: TGTGCCAGCAGCCGAGGCGGGGGAGGCTACAATGAGCAGTTCTTC. Translation gives CASSRGGGGYNEQFF.

The chain couples TRBV7-2 to TRBJ2-4, with TRBD2 matching over 12 bases. The CDR3 is 19 residues long. V gave up 1 base and J gave up 2 bases; unmatched junction bases: 9. From germline, CDR1 is SGHTA and CDR2 FQGNSA. The CDR3 protein is CASSLDLAGGWATKNIQYF. Here the CDR3 DNA reads TGTGCCAGCAGCTTAGATCTAGCGGGAGGGTGGGCGACCAAAAACATTCAGTACTTC.

The chain has TRBV7-9 and TRBJ1-5; no firm D call. The CDR3 has 14 residues. CDR1 and CDR2 from the germline V gene are SEHNR and FQNEAQ (reference sequence). Between the trimmed V and J ends, which lost 5 bases and 7 bases, there was a span of 15 bases. CDR3 bases: TGTGCCAGCAGCCCCTCCACCGGGATCCAGCCCCAGCATTTT. Protein product: CASSPSTGIQPQHF.